This T cell receptor (beta chain) was retrieved from a study of T cells in Graves' hyperthyroidism and ophthalmopathy. Exclusion of a patient resulted from uncontrolled infection, other autoimmune disease, pregnancy or lactation. Germline V gives CDR1 MNHNS, CDR2 SASEGT. This CDR3 contains 14 residues. The ends lost 7 bases at V and 6 bases at J; junction bases unmatched: 8. The TCR beta CDR3 regions underwent amplification using RNA transcripts as the source. First-round RT-PCR targeting the TCR CDR3 was performed with the HTBI primer set. TCRdb ran MiXCR on the multiplex PCR reads and lists one entry per CDR3 protein. The sample lists approximately 590,000 distinct CDR3 sequences, approximately 14% occurring once.

The chain couples TRBV6-1 to TRBJ2-5, with TRBD2 matching 10 bases. This receptor was taken from a woman in her 30s with Graves' hyperthyroidism. The sample was blood. The CDR3 sequence is CASTEGLAIKTQYF. CDR3 DNA sequence: TGTGCCAGCACCGAGGGACTAGCGATAAAGACCCAGTACTTC.